The rows below give T cell receptor beta chains drawn from one sample of a study of blood T cell repertoires in COVID-19. This table comes from immunoSEQ multiplex PCR, and its TCRdb copy is limited to in-frame clones, with some not included. The data show about half a million clones, less than 90% seen once. The sample consisted of PBMCs or T cells enriched from blood (not recorded which). These receptors all stem from a woman aged 60-70 years who had recovered from COVID-19. The CDR3 runs from the conserved cysteine through the conserved F or W. A D gene is named only where the DNA matches it firmly. Expanded clones get a size class; other rows say once, few or many, or leave the size out.

D: .; J: TRBJ2-1; V: TRBV19; size: .; CDR3: CASSPVGARSYNEQFF; DNA: TGTGCCAGTAGCCCGGTGGGGGCGCGCTCCTACAATGAGCAGTTCTTC
D: .; J: TRBJ1-1; V: TRBV10-3; size: .; CDR3: CAISVRGDTEAFF; DNA: TGTGCCATCAGTGTTCGGGGGGACACTGAAGCTTTCTTT
D: .; J: TRBJ1-6; V: TRBV7-2; size: .; CDR3: CASSLGSVRGDSPLHF; DNA: TGTGCCAGCAGTTTAGGGTCCGTTCGGGGGGACTCACCCCTCCACTTT
D: .; J: TRBJ1-1; V: TRBV11-3; size: .; CDR3: CASSADTGTEAFF; DNA: TGTGCCAGCAGCGCCGACACGGGGACTGAAGCTTTCTTT
D: TRBD1; J: TRBJ1-3; V: TRBV13; size: .; CDR3: CASSAGTGANTIYF; DNA: TGTGCCAGCAGCGCCGGGACAGGGGCAAACACCATATATTTT
D: .; J: TRBJ1-2; V: TRBV5-6; size: .; CDR3: CASSAIRVNYGYTF; DNA: TGTGCCAGCAGCGCTATCAGGGTTAACTATGGCTACACCTTC
D: .; J: TRBJ1-5; V: TRBV5-1; size: .; CDR3: CASSLGEFGQPQHF; DNA: TGCGCCAGCAGCTTAGGAGAGTTCGGGCAGCCCCAGCATTTT
D: .; J: TRBJ1-2; V: TRBV21-1; size: .; CDR3: CANSRGIYGYTF; DNA: TGTGCCAACTCCAGGGGAATCTATGGCTACACCTTC
D: TRBD1; J: TRBJ2-2; V: TRBV11-3; size: .; CDR3: CASSRRTGGGTGELFF; DNA: TGTGCCAGCAGTAGAAGAACAGGGGGAGGCACCGGGGAGCTGTTTTTT
D: .; J: TRBJ1-3; V: TRBV7-2; size: .; CDR3: CASSPIATGNTIYF; DNA: TGTGCCAGCAGCCCAATAGCCACCGGAAACACCATATATTTT
D: .; J: TRBJ1-6; V: TRBV28; size: few; CDR3: CASTSRADNSPLHF; DNA: TGTGCCAGCACTTCGCGGGCCGATAATTCACCCCTCCACTTT
D: TRBD2; J: TRBJ2-5; V: TRBV2; size: .; CDR3: CASGTIQETQYF; DNA: TGTGCCAGCGGGACTATCCAAGAGACCCAGTACTTC
D: TRBD1; J: TRBJ1-1; V: TRBV10-3; size: .; CDR3: CAISESWTGRDTEAFF; DNA: TGTGCCATCAGTGAGTCGTGGACAGGGAGGGACACTGAAGCTTTCTTT
D: .; J: TRBJ2-7; V: TRBV2; size: .; CDR3: CASRTVYEQYF; DNA: TGTGCCAGCAGGACAGTTTACGAGCAGTACTTC
D: TRBD2; J: TRBJ2-3; V: TRBV7-2; size: .; CDR3: CASSQLAGGPLGTDTQYF; DNA: TGTGCCAGCAGCCAACTAGCGGGGGGGCCTCTTGGAACAGATACGCAGTATTTT
D: TRBD1; J: TRBJ2-2; V: TRBV28; size: .; CDR3: CASSFLDRDGELFF; DNA: TGTGCCAGCAGTTTCCTTGACAGGGACGGGGAGCTGTTTTTT
D: .; J: TRBJ1-2; V: TRBV6-1; size: .; CDR3: CASSELQSFNYGYTF; DNA: TGTGCCAGCAGTGAACTACAGAGTTTTAACTATGGCTACACCTTC